Here is one TCR beta chain with its context. Its specificity is not known. The record originates from a study of shared clonotypes between healthy human individuals. Clones were read by immunoSEQ multiplex PCR, and TCRdb kept only the in-frame ones, dropping some. Of hundreds of thousands of clones listed, around 77% are singletons. The CDR3 spans 14 residues. V shed 8 bases and J shed 0 bases, with 13 bases lying between them. Germline values: CDR1 KGHSH, CDR2 LQKENI. Donors, without exception, were Caucasian adults residing in Nashville, Tennessee. Genomic DNA from unsorted samples was obtained from about 88 million PBMCs (per sample). Study conclusions and caveats: Investigators expected sequencing depth to affect clonotype sharing among donors.

The chain couples TRBV18 to TRBJ1-1; a possible D gene is TRBD1 (6 bases). The sample was PBMCs. The receptor was isolated from a woman between 35 and 50 years old in good health. Some clones in this sample may be carry-over from other donors' samples. This CDR3 is CASQGTNMNTEAFF. In DNA, the CDR3 is TGTGCCAGCCAGGGGACCAACATGAACACTGAAGCTTTCTTT.